The 22 T cell receptor beta chains below were found in one sample sequenced in a study of T-cell memory formation after mild COVID-19. TCRdb independently ran MiXCR on the 5' RACE reads; one entry per CDR3 protein. The sample yields 300,000 to 350,000 distinct CDR3 sequences, roughly 13% seen once. Material: PBMCs or a T cell subset sorted from them (not recorded which). The source is a man younger than 35 who had mild COVID-19 (a few samples of this study predate the infection). Cell type and time point are not known.

This clonotype was observed a single time. This chain connects TRBV7-9 to TRBJ2-7, with TRBD2 matching over 8 bases. From germline, CDR1 is SEHNR and CDR2 FQNEAQ (reference sequence). This CDR3 is built from 15 residues. The ends lost 5 bases at V and 7 bases at J; junction bases unmatched: 13. CDR3 nucleotide sequence: TGTGCCAGCAGCCCCCCCGGGACTAGGGTGGTTGAGCAGTACTTC. Translating it yields CASSPPGTRVVEQYF.

This clonotype turned up a few times. The chain carries TRBV7-2 and TRBJ2-6; D gene uncertain. From germline, CDR1 is SGHTA and CDR2 FQGNSA. The CDR3 contains 17 residues. With 1 base removed from V and 0 bases from J, the gap between germline ends came to 10 bases. For the CDR3, the DNA is TGTGCCAGCAGCTTAGACGTACTCAGCTCTGGGGCCAACGTCCTGACTTTC. Its protein product is CASSLDVLSSGANVLTF.

The chain joins TRBV15 to TRBJ2-5; 9 bases agree with TRBD2. The CDR3 runs 14 residues. Losses at the gene ends were 8 bases for V and 4 bases for J; bases not matched to a gene: 8. Germline V gene lookup returns CDR1 LNHNV and CDR2 YYDKDF (reference sequence). This CDR3 reads CATGGASGAETQYF. CDR3 DNA: TGTGCCACCGGAGGGGCTAGCGGGGCAGAGACCCAGTACTTC. The whole variable domain, remainder taken from reference TRBV15 and TRBJ2-5, is DAMVIQNPRYQVTQFGKPVTLSCSQTLNHNVMYWYQQKSSQAPKLLFHYYDKDFNNEADTPDNFQSRRPNTSFCFLDIRSPGLGDTAMYLCATGGASGAETQYFGPGTRLLVL.

The rearrangement uses TRBV3-1 and TRBJ2-2; the D gene is possibly TRBD1 (6 bases). Trimming pared 4 bases from V and 1 base from J, leaving 7 bases between. This CDR3 region has 14 residues. Germline-derived CDR1 and CDR2 are LGHDT and YNNKEL (reference sequence). The CDR3 protein is CASSRGRNTGELFF. Written as DNA, the CDR3 is TGTGCCAGCAGCCGGGGGCGGAACACCGGGGAGCTGTTTTTT.

This chain joins TRBV29-1 and TRBJ2-7; TRBD1 aligns across 8 bases. The germline CDR1 and CDR2 sequences are SQVTM and ANQGSEA. The junction had 4 bases not matched to a gene; V was cut back by 1 base and J by 2 bases. The CDR3 extends over 14 amino acids. DNA for the CDR3: TGCAGCGTTGAAGGTTGGGACAGGCCCTACGAGCAGTACGTC. Translating it yields CSVEGWDRPYEQYV.

This clonotype was counted between two and nine times. V usage is TRBV20-1 and J usage is TRBJ1-5; TRBD1 matches at 9 bases. The junction had 11 bases not matched to a gene; V was cut back by 4 bases and J by 7 bases. The CDR3 extends over 15 amino acids. CDR1 is DFQATT, CDR2 SNEGSKA, per germline (reference sequence). For the CDR3, the DNA is TGCAGTGCTACCCCCGGGGACAGGGATATACAGCCCCAGCATTTT. Encoded protein: CSATPGDRDIQPQHF.

In this sample, this clonotype turned up a few times. V and J are TRBV6-6 and TRBJ1-1; TRBD1 matches 9 bases. V shed 0 bases, J shed 3 bases, and the junction held 5 bases outside the gene matches. Germline CDR1 reads MNHNY; CDR2 reads SVGAGI (reference sequence). The CDR3 has 16 amino acids. The CDR3 sequence: CASSYSWDRVDTEAFF. CDR3 nucleotides: TGTGCCAGCAGTTACTCTTGGGACAGGGTAGACACTGAAGCTTTCTTT.

This clonotype was counted between two and nine times. The genes are TRBV7-9 and TRBJ1-4, with D possibly matching TRBD1 (5 bases). CDR3 size: 18 residues. V was cut by 5 bases and J by 0 bases, with 19 bases left in between. CDR1 is SEHNR, CDR2 FQNEAQ, per germline (reference sequence). Here the CDR3 DNA reads TGTGCCAGCAGCCTACCATTCAGGGACCCTGCAACTAATGAAAAACTGTTTTTT. Amino acid sequence: CASSLPFRDPATNEKLFF.

This clonotype occurred a few times. The J gene is TRBJ2-5, the V gene TRBV14; perhaps TRBD1 as D (6 bases). The CDR3 extends over 16 amino acids. V shed 2 bases and J shed 2 bases, with 15 bases lying between them. Germline V CDR1 and CDR2: SGHDN, FVKESK. The CDR3 DNA reads TGTGCCAGCAGCCAAAGGGGGTCCCTGATACAAGAGACCCAGTACTTC. Protein product: CASSQRGSLIQETQYF.

This clonotype was observed a handful of times. CDR3 DNA: TGTGCCAGCAGTTGGGGTAGCAACACTGAAGCTTTCTTT. Translating gives CASSWGSNTEAFF. The chain joins TRBV12-3 or TRBV12-4 to TRBJ1-1; no clear D. The CDR3 sequence is 13 residues long. The V end was cut by 4 bases, the J end by 2 bases, with 8 bases between.

This clonotype was seen only a few times. The chain recombines TRBV7-2 with TRBJ2-7, with TRBD1 identical over 10 bases. Germline values: CDR1 SGHTA, CDR2 FQGNSA. V lost 0 bases to trimming and J lost 0 bases; unmatched junction nucleotides: 8. This CDR3 spans 18 amino acids. CDR3 in DNA: TGTGCCAGCAGCTTAGCGGGGGGACAGGGGATAAGCTCCTACGAGCAGTACGTC. Its protein is CASSLAGGQGISSYEQYV.

This clonotype was detected only a few times. The chain combines TRBV5-1 with TRBJ1-4; no reliable D call. Trimming took 3 bases from V and 3 from J, leaving 12 bases between them. CDR3 size: 15 residues. Germline values: CDR1 SGHRS, CDR2 YFSETQ. CDR3: CASSWLGSANEKLFF. The CDR3 DNA sequence: TGCGCCAGCAGCTGGTTGGGGTCGGCTAATGAAAAACTGTTTTTT. The full variable domain, completed using reference TRBV5-1 and TRBJ1-4, is KAGVTQTPRYLIKTRGQQVTLSCSPISGHRSVSWYQQTPGQGLQFLFEYFSETQRNKGNFPGRFSGRQFSNSRSEMNVSTLELGDSALYLCASSWLGSANEKLFFGSGTQLSVL.

This clonotype has at least ten counts. The chain carries TRBV6-5 and TRBJ2-7; 9 bases are shared with TRBD1. CDR3 length: 13 amino acids. Germline lookup yields CDR1 MNHEY and CDR2 SVGAGI. J was trimmed by 4 bases and V by 9 bases; bases with no gene match: 7. The CDR3 DNA is TGTGCCAGTACTGGACAGGGGTTTTACGAGCAGTACTTC. Encoded protein: CASTGQGFYEQYF.

This rearrangement joins TRBV28 to TRBJ2-5, with 7 bases fitting TRBD1. Germline V gives CDR1 MDHEN, CDR2 SYDVKM. V lost 5 bases, J lost 6 bases, and 15 bases stayed unmatched. The CDR3 is 16 residues long. This CDR3 reads CASSHPRSTGDQTQYF. The DNA for the CDR3 is TGTGCCAGCAGTCACCCCCGCTCCACAGGGGATCAGACCCAGTACTTC.

The V call is TRBV18, the J call TRBJ2-1, with 10 bases identical to TRBD2. Germline V gene data show CDR1 as KGHSH and CDR2 as LQKENI. V lost 4 bases to trimming and J lost 2 bases; unmatched junction nucleotides: 8. The CDR3 contains 17 residues. The CDR3 DNA reads TGTGCCAGCTCACACGATAGCGGGGGGACTGCCTACAATGAGCAGTTCTTC. It codes for CASSHDSGGTAYNEQFF.

This chain uses TRBV2 with TRBJ1-4; no clear D. CDR3 length: 14 residues. Germline CDR1 SNHLY, CDR2 FYNNEI. The V end was cut by 2 bases, the J end by 4 bases, with 8 bases between. The CDR3 bases are TGTGCCAGCAGTGAACAGGCCAATAATGAAAAACTGTTTTTT. Residues: CASSEQANNEKLFF.

This clonotype was observed a few times. This sequence joins TRBV7-2 and TRBJ2-5; D call uncertain. The ends were cut back, 1 base at V and 4 bases at J, with 10 bases in the middle. CDR1 is SGHTA and CDR2 is FQGNSA in the germline V gene. The CDR3 has 14 amino acids. DNA of the CDR3: TGTGCCAGCAGCTTAGGGGGTTATGGAGAGACCCAGTACTTC. It codes for CASSLGGYGETQYF.

This clonotype showed up many times. This chain connects TRBV5-1 to TRBJ1-2; no definite D call. This CDR3 has 12 amino acids. Germline CDR1 and CDR2: SGHRS and YFSETQ. Trimming took off 2 bases at V and 5 bases at J, with 7 bases between the two ends. The CDR3 region is CASSFYSYGYTF. The DNA of the CDR3 is TGCGCCAGCAGCTTCTACAGTTATGGCTACACCTTC.

This clonotype was seen only a few times. CDR3 DNA sequence: TGTGCCAGCAGCCCCACGGCCCATAATGAGCAGTTCTTC. It translates to CASSPTAHNEQFF. This sequence joins TRBV7-9 and TRBJ2-1; D is unclear. Per germline, CDR1 SEHNR and CDR2 FQNEAQ (reference sequence). The germline V and J ends were trimmed by 5 bases and 7 bases, with 12 bases remaining between them. The CDR3 runs 13 residues.

The table lists this clonotype with a few counts. The rearrangement joins TRBV7-9 to TRBJ2-3; no definite D call. Trimming pared 6 bases from V and 1 base from J, leaving 8 bases between. CDR1 and CDR2 (germline): SEHNR, FQNEAQ (reference sequence). This CDR3 is built from 13 residues. In nucleotides, the CDR3 is TGTGCCAGCAGTTTGCCCCGCACAGATACGCAGTATTTT. As protein: CASSLPRTDTQYF.

This clonotype has a handful of counts. The chain is built from TRBV30 and TRBJ2-5; D possibly uses TRBD1 or TRBD2 (6 bases each). Germline CDR1 reads GTSNPN; CDR2 reads SVGIG (reference sequence). The CDR3 runs to 14 residues. The V end was cut by 4 bases, the J end by 1 base, with 13 bases between. The CDR3: CAWNQGGSQETQYF. The CDR3 DNA reads as TGTGCCTGGAACCAAGGGGGGTCCCAAGAGACCCAGTACTTC. Based on the CDR3 plus reference TRBV30 and TRBJ2-5, the full variable domain is SQTIHQWPATLVQPVGSPLSLECTVEGTSNPNLYWYRQAAGRGLQLLFYSVGIGQISSEVPQNLSASRPQDRQFILSSKKLLLSDSGFYLCAWNQGGSQETQYFGPGTRLLVL.

In its sample, this clonotype was seen a few times. V and J are TRBV12-3 or TRBV12-4 and TRBJ2-5; TRBD1 or TRBD2 may be the D gene (5 bases each). This CDR3 is built from 13 residues. V gave up 8 bases and J gave up 7 bases, with 17 bases separating them. The CDR3 here is CASSGRRLSTQYF. As DNA, the CDR3 is TGTGCCAGCTCGGGACGGAGATTATCGACCCAGTACTTC.